This TCR beta chain was obtained from a study of OX40 agonist ivuxolimab in advanced cancers. For the wider study: Ivuxolimab was a fully human IgG2 agonistic monoclonal antibody targeting the costimulatory receptor OX40 (CD134). Intravenous ivuxolimab was administered to patients every 2 weeks at six dose levels: 0.01, 0.1, 0.3, 1.5, 3 and 10 mg/kg. Among the roughly 52 dose-escalation patients, approximately 20 had hepatocellular carcinoma, roughly 15 melanoma, 9 renal cell carcinoma and 9 head and neck cancer. A male proportion of roughly 85% and a mean age of roughly 58 years, ranging from roughly 23 to 85, were recorded for the dose-escalation cohort. Patients were allowed to have had prior anti-PD-1, anti-PD-L1 or anti-CTLA-4 therapy, and around two fifths of the dose-escalation patients had been treated with checkpoint inhibitors. Partial responses occurred in three dose-escalation patients: two with cutaneous melanoma and one with hepatocellular carcinoma. The purpose of peripheral TCRbeta sequencing was to test whether ivuxolimab changed TCR sequence diversity and led to clonal T-cell expansion. The paper describes the monotherapy dose-escalation part (N of about 57 patients) of the phase I trial of ivuxolimab.

Results the study describes overall, beyond this receptor: On average, CD8+ T cells showed more expanded clones than CD4+ T cells after ivuxolimab. In the 0.1-3.0 mg/kg groups, partial responders had among the lowest normalized peripheral clonal expansion, particularly in CD8+ T cells. Antigen specificity was not determined for the clonally expanded peripheral T cells. Low levels of normalized T-cell clonal expansion were also shown by some nonresponding patients. Clonal expansion of both CD4+ and CD8+ blood T cells was observed from baseline to week 6 at doses 0.1 to 3.0 mg/kg.

From a lookup of the germline V gene, CDR1 and CDR2 are SGHAT and FQNNGV. The CDR3, cysteine through phenylalanine, is 16 amino acids long. Of the read, only the CDR3 DNA is kept; its 48 bases are in frame from base 1. V is clipped by 5 bases and J by 2 bases, and the sequence between their germline boundaries is 17 bases long. Genomic DNA was extracted from sorted cells for sequencing of the TCRbeta CDR3 region. TCRbeta CDR3 regions were sequenced using the immunoSEQ Assay. TCRdb's version of the immuneACCESS table is confined to in-frame rearrangements and falls short of the full clone set. An unresolved V gene accounts for under half of the shortfall where checked; the remainder is of unknown origin. Present in this sample are some 60,000 clones, more than 80% of which were seen just once. 13% to 15% of the sample belongs to the ten largest clones. The trial excluded patients who had a history of autoimmune disease or were on systemic immunosuppression. Peripheral blood for TCR sequencing was collected from all dose cohorts at baseline, on cycle 4 day 1, and on cycle 7 day 1. Samples came from an open-label, multicenter, first-in-human phase I dose-escalation trial of ivuxolimab. Adults with locally advanced or metastatic melanoma, renal cell, hepatocellular, or head and neck squamous cell carcinoma were enrolled in the trial. Before TCR sequencing, CD4+ T cells and CD8+ T cells from peripheral blood were sorted into separate populations.

As for this clone: Its antigen has not been determined. The input lacks base qualities; no much larger clone sits a single base away.

The sample was CD4+ or CD8+ T cells sorted from blood, taken in a trial of the OX40 agonist ivuxolimab. This clonotype was obtained from an adult with an advanced solid tumor such as melanoma, head and neck, liver or kidney cancer. The rearranged segments are TRBV11-2 and TRBJ2-3; a weak D assignment points to TRBD2 (7 bases agree). The base sequence is TGTGCCAGCAGCACCCGGGGGGCTGAGCACACAGATACGCAGTATTTT. Its coded protein is CASSTRGAEHTDTQYF.